A selection of T cell receptor beta chains follows, all from one sample in a study of blood T cell repertoires in COVID-19. TCRdb's table, derived via immunoSEQ multiplex PCR, lists solely in-frame clones and lacks some. Of more than 300,000 clones in the sample, 88% are singletons; the top ten hold more than 0.95%. Sequencing used PBMCs or T cells enriched from blood (not recorded which). These receptors were obtained from a woman aged 18 to 35 who had recovered from COVID-19. The CDR3 runs from the conserved cysteine through the conserved F or W. Each record gives: D gene, V gene, J gene, clone size, CDR3 DNA, CDR3 protein. A D gene is named only where the DNA matches it firmly. Size values are once, few and many counts, or a class for expanded clones, and some rows have none.

TRBD1	TRBV5-1	TRBJ2-1	.	TGCGCCAGCAGCTTGGTTCTCGGACAGGGATACAATGAGCAGTTCTTC	CASSLVLGQGYNEQFF
.	TRBV12-5	TRBJ2-7	.	TGTGCTAGTGGTTTACCGGGACATACCTCCTACGAGCAGTACTTC	CASGLPGHTSYEQYF
TRBD1	TRBV13	TRBJ2-1	.	TGTGCCAGCAGCCCCGACAGGGGACTTGGGCAGTTCTTC	CASSPDRGLGQFF
.	TRBV24-1	TRBJ1-2	.	TGTGCCACCAGCTTGGGGGGCTATGGCTACACCTTC	CATSLGGYGYTF
.	TRBV7-9	TRBJ1-2	few	TGTGCCAGCAGCTTAGTTGGGGGGGCGCTCCTCTATGGCTACACCTTC	CASSLVGGALLYGYTF
TRBD2	TRBV4-1	TRBJ2-3	.	TGCGCCAGCAGCTTCCGGACTAGCGGGGGCACAGATACGCAGTATTTT	CASSFRTSGGTDTQYF
.	TRBV6-1	TRBJ1-6	.	TGTGCCAGCAGTGAAGCGTACAGCCCTAATTCACCCCTCCACTTT	CASSEAYSPNSPLHF
TRBD1	TRBV6-1	TRBJ2-2	once	TGTGCCAGCAGTGAAGGGGACAGGGCCCTGGGGAACACCGGGGAGCTGTTTTTT	CASSEGDRALGNTGELFF
.	TRBV21-1	TRBJ2-3	few	TGTGCCAGCAGCAAACTTTGGACTAGCGGGGTTCGTGGAGATACGCAGTATTTT	CASSKLWTSGVRGDTQYF
.	TRBV11-2	TRBJ2-7	.	TGTGCCAGCAGCTTAATATACGAGCAGTACTTC	CASSLIYEQYF
TRBD1	TRBV4-1	TRBJ2-2	.	TGCGCCAGCAGCCCACAGGACAGGGGTTATGACACCGGGGAGCTGTTTTTT	CASSPQDRGYDTGELFF
.	TRBV19	TRBJ2-2	once	TGTGCCAGTCAATTAGGGGTTAACGGGGAGCTGTTTTTT	CASQLGVNGELFF
TRBD1	TRBV7-9	TRBJ2-5	.	TGTGCCAGCAGCTTAGTCCAGGGGGTATGGGAGACCCAGTACTTC	CASSLVQGVWETQYF
.	TRBV3-1/TRBV3-2	TRBJ1-2	.	TGTGCCAGCACGGGAAACTATGGCTACACCTTC	CASTGNYGYTF
.	TRBV29-1	TRBJ1-1	.	TGCAGCGTCCAGCCGGGGGGTACAGGGGAAGCTTTCTTT	CSVQPGGTGEAFF
.	TRBV5-1	TRBJ1-4	.	TGCGCCAGCAGAACCGGGACTAAGGAGGAAAAACTGTTTTTT	CASRTGTKEEKLFF
.	TRBV2	TRBJ1-5	.	TGTGCCAGCAGTGATCTAACAGGGAAGGCGCCCCAGCATTTT	CASSDLTGKAPQHF
.	TRBV19	TRBJ1-1	.	TGTGCCAGTAGTCTTGGCTCGGGGAACGGGGCTGAAGCTTTCTTT	CASSLGSGNGAEAFF
TRBD1	TRBV10-3	TRBJ2-7	.	TGTGCCATCAGCCTGGGGACAGGGTCGGGCGAGCAGTACTTC	CAISLGTGSGEQYF
TRBD2	TRBV10-3	TRBJ2-2	.	TGTGCCGCACAGCGGGGGTACACCGGGGAGCTGTTTTTT	CAAQRGYTGELFF
TRBD1	TRBV5-4	TRBJ1-6	.	TGTGCCAGCAGACAAGCAGGGGGTTCCTATAATTCACCCCTCCACTTT	CASRQAGGSYNSPLHF
TRBD1	TRBV6-4	TRBJ1-6	once	TGTGCCAGCAGTGACCCGGACAGGAAGGATAATTATAATTCACCCCTCCACTTT	CASSDPDRKDNYNSPLHF
.	TRBV5-5	TRBJ1-4	.	TGTGCCAGCAGCTCCAACCAGGACAGCAATAATGAAAAACTGTTTTTT	CASSSNQDSNNEKLFF
.	TRBV19	TRBJ1-1	.	TGTGCCAGTAGTTGGGCTACGAACACTGAAGCTTTCTTT	CASSWATNTEAFF
.	TRBV5-1	TRBJ2-7	.	TGCGCCAGCAGCTTGGATAACAGCCCCTACGAGCAGTACTTC	CASSLDNSPYEQYF
.	TRBV12-3/TRBV12-4	TRBJ1-2	.	TGTGCCAGCAGCCCGCCCCCGCGGGGCTACACCTTC	CASSPPPRGYTF
TRBD1	TRBV19	TRBJ2-2	.	TGTGCCAGTAGATCCGGACAGGGAGGCACCGGGGAGCTGTTTTTT	CASRSGQGGTGELFF
.	TRBV18	TRBJ2-1	.	TGTGCCAGCTCACCACTTGGCGACAGTAATGAGCAGTTCTTC	CASSPLGDSNEQFF
TRBD1	TRBV7-3	TRBJ1-2	.	TGTGCCAGCAGCCCAGGGACAGGGTTTGGCTACACCTTC	CASSPGTGFGYTF
.	TRBV7-8	TRBJ1-1	once	TGTGCCAGCAGCTTACTGGGAGGGAGTGGGAACACTGAAGCTTTCTTT	CASSLLGGSGNTEAFF
.	TRBV2	TRBJ1-3	.	TGTGCCAGCAGTGAAGAGGGGATTGGAAACACCATATATTTT	CASSEEGIGNTIYF
TRBD2	TRBV5-4	TRBJ2-3	once	TGTGCCAGCAGCCTCGAGACTAGCGGGGGAGATACGCAGTATTTT	CASSLETSGGDTQYF
.	TRBV7-9	TRBJ1-5	.	TGTGCCAGCAACGGGAAGGGGGATCAGCCCCAGCATTTT	CASNGKGDQPQHF